This T cell receptor (beta chain) was sequenced in a study of OX40 agonist ivuxolimab in advanced cancers. Trimming left V 3 bases short and J 7 bases short, with 7 bases between. The CDR3 has 11 residues. Germline CDR1 and CDR2: DFQATT and SNEGSKA (reference sequence). Study-wide findings and caveats: Some patients who did not respond also had low normalized T-cell clonal expansion.

Concerning this clone: Its antigen is still unknown.

Only in-frame clones appear in the TCRdb table, and some are missing; sequencing was by immunoSEQ multiplex PCR. This sample has more than 65,000 clones, with 80% to 85% found just once. The clonotype originates from an adult with an advanced solid tumor such as melanoma, head and neck, liver or kidney cancer. V and J are TRBV20-1 and TRBJ2-1; D is ambiguous. Sequencing was performed on CD4+ or CD8+ T cells sorted from blood, taken in a trial of the OX40 agonist ivuxolimab. The CDR3 here is CSARKSNEQFF. The CDR3 coding sequence is TGCAGTGCTAGGAAGAGTAATGAGCAGTTCTTC.